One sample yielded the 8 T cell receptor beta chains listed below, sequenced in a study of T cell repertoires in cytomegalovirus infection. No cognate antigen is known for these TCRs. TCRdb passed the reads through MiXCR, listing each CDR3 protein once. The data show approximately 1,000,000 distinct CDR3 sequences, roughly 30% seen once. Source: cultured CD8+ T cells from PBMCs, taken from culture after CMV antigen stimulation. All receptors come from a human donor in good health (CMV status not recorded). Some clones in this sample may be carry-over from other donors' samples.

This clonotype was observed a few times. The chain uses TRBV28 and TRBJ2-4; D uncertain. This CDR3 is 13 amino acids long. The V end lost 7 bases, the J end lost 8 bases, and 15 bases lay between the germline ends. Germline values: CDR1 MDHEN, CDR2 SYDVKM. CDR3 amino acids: CASTQTGQDIQYF. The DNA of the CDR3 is TGTGCCAGCACCCAGACGGGCCAGGACATTCAGTACTTC. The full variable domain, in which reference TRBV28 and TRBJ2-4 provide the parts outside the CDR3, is DVKVTQSSRYLVKRTGEKVFLECVQDMDHENMFWYRQDPGLGLRLIYFSYDVKMKEKGDIPEGYSVSREKKERFSLILESASTNQTSMYLCASTQTGQDIQYFGAGTRLSVL.

In nucleotides, the CDR3 is TGTGCCAGTAGTATACCAGGGACGGTGACTGAAGCTTTCTTT. It translates to CASSIPGTVTEAFF. The V gene is TRBV19, the J gene TRBJ1-1; a weak D match, TRBD1 (5 bases). The CDR3 covers 14 residues. The germline CDR1 and CDR2 sequences are LNHDA and SQIVND (reference sequence). V was shortened by 2 bases and J by 5 bases, with 12 bases between the two germline ends.

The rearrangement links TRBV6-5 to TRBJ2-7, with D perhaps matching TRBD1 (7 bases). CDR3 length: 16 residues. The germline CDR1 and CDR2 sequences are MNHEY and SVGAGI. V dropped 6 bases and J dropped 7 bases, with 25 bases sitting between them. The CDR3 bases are TGTGCCAGCAGCCTTACTACCAGGGGGGACTTCTCTGAGCAGTACTTC. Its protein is CASSLTTRGDFSEQYF.

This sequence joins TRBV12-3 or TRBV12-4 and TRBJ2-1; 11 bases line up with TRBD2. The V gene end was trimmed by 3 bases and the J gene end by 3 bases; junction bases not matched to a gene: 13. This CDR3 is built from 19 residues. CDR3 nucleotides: TGTGCCAGCAGTTTTCGCCCGGCTAGCGGGGGGACCTTCTACAATGAGCAGTTCTTC. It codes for CASSFRPASGGTFYNEQFF.

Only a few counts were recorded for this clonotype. In DNA, the CDR3 is TGTGCCAGCAGTTTTGTGGGGAACACCGGGGAGCTGTTTTTT. This sequence encodes CASSFVGNTGELFF. This chain uses TRBV12-3 or TRBV12-4 with TRBJ2-2, with D unresolved. V gave up 3 bases and J gave up 1 base, with 6 bases separating them. The CDR3 spans 14 residues.

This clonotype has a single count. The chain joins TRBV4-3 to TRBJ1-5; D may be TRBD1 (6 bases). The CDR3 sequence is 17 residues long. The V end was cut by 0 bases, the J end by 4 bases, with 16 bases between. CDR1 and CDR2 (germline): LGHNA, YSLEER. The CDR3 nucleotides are TGCGCCAGCAGCCAAGATAACCGAGGGGGAGGGAATCAGCCCCAGCATTTT. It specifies CASSQDNRGGGNQPQHF.

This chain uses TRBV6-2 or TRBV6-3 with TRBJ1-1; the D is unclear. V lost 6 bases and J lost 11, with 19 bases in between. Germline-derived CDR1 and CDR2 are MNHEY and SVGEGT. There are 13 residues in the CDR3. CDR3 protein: CASSLALFVGAFF. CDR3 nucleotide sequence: TGTGCCAGCAGCCTAGCCCTCTTCGTGGGGGCTTTCTTT.

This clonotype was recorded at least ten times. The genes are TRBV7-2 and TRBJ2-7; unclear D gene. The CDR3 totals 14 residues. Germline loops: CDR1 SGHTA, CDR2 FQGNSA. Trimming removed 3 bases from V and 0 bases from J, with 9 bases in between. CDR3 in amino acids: CASSFPTSSYEQYF. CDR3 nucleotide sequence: TGTGCCAGCAGCTTTCCAACGAGCTCCTACGAGCAGTACTTC.